Listed below are T cell receptor beta chains from one sample, sequenced in a study of cytomegalovirus exposure and HLA in healthy donors. The method was immunoSEQ multiplex PCR; TCRdb's version includes in-frame clones alone and lacks a portion of them. The table shows about 75,000 clones, with around 81% occurring only once. The sample comprised PBMCs. The source of these receptors is a young man in good health and CMV-seronegative. Each CDR3 is given with its conserved first and last residue. Each record gives: D gene, V gene, J gene, clone size, CDR3 protein, CDR3 DNA. The D gene is left open where the match is weak. Only some rows state a clone size, as once, few, many or a class for expanded clones.

TRBD1	TRBV18	TRBJ1-6	.	CASSPTDRESPLHF	TGTGCCAGCTCACCAACTGACAGGGAATCACCCCTCCACTTT
TRBD1	TRBV7-6	TRBJ2-6	.	CASSAGQGGASGANVLTF	TGTGCCAGCAGCGCGGGACAGGGAGGGGCATCTGGGGCCAACGTCCTGACTTTC
.	TRBV9	TRBJ2-6	.	CASSAGLGSGANVLTF	TGTGCCAGCAGCGCAGGGCTCGGGTCTGGGGCCAACGTCCTGACTTTC
.	TRBV15	TRBJ1-1	.	CATSPRTSRTEAFF	TGTGCCACCAGCCCCCGGACTAGTCGAACTGAAGCTTTCTTT
.	TRBV9	TRBJ2-6	.	CASSVVAGANVLTF	TGTGCCAGCAGCGTAGTAGCTGGGGCCAACGTCCTGACTTTC
TRBD2	TRBV18	TRBJ2-3	few	CASSPGTTADTQYF	TGTGCCAGCTCACCCGGGACTACCGCAGATACGCAGTATTTT
TRBD2	TRBV5-1	TRBJ2-3	.	CASSLAGLAGIDTQYF	TGCGCCAGCAGCTTGGCCGGGCTAGCGGGAATAGATACGCAGTATTTT
TRBD2	TRBV4-2	TRBJ2-6	.	CATTSGEESGANVLTF	TGTGCCACGACTAGCGGGGAGGAGTCTGGGGCCAACGTCCTGACTTTC
.	TRBV2	TRBJ2-1	.	CASSEEAGGYNEQFF	TGTGCCAGCAGTGAGGAAGCTGGGGGGTACAATGAGCAGTTCTTC
TRBD2	TRBV7-2	TRBJ2-1	few	CASSPGTSGGYGGQFF	TGTGCCAGCAGCCCAGGGACTAGCGGGGGCTATGGTGGGCAGTTCTTC
.	TRBV28	TRBJ1-2	.	CASSLEGVGGYTF	TGTGCCAGCAGTTTAGAAGGGGTGGGCGGCTACACCTTC
TRBD2	TRBV9	TRBJ2-1	.	CASSAGTSGYYNEQFF	TGTGCCAGCAGCGCAGGGACTAGCGGGTACTACAATGAGCAGTTCTTC
.	TRBV4-1	TRBJ1-3	.	CASREYSGNTIYF	TGCGCCAGCAGAGAGTATTCTGGAAACACCATATATTTT
TRBD1	TRBV30	TRBJ2-7	.	CAWSLGTGYSSYEQYF	TGTGCCTGGAGTTTGGGGACAGGGTATAGCTCCTACGAGCAGTACTTC
TRBD1	TRBV28	TRBJ2-7	.	CASSSFTGESTNEQYF	TGTGCCAGCAGTTCCTTTACAGGGGAATCTACCAACGAGCAGTACTTC
.	TRBV4-1	TRBJ2-7	.	CASSQDSFNDGQTTSF	TGCGCCAGCAGCCAAGATTCATTTAATGACGGACAGACGACCTCTTTC
.	TRBV7-2	TRBJ2-6	few	CASSSTKANVLTF	TGTGCCAGCAGCTCGACTAAAGCCAACGTCCTGACTTTC
.	TRBV9	TRBJ2-7	.	CASSVGGQNYEQYF	TGTGCCAGCAGCGTAGGGGGGCAGAACTACGAGCAGTACTTC
.	TRBV5-8	TRBJ2-7	.	CASSLEIEAYEQYF	TGTGCCAGCAGCTTGGAGATAGAAGCGTACGAGCAGTACTTC
TRBD1	TRBV9	TRBJ2-7	.	CASSVTGTGSYEQYF	TGTGCCAGCAGCGTTACCGGGACAGGGTCCTACGAGCAGTACTTC
TRBD1	TRBV2	TRBJ1-2	.	CASRETGGGFHGYTF	TGTGCCAGCAGAGAGACAGGGGGCGGATTCCATGGCTACACCTTC
.	TRBV5-4	TRBJ2-3	.	CASSLDLGPRAQYF	TGTGCCAGCAGCTTGGATCTGGGGCCCAGAGCGCAGTATTTT
.	TRBV9	TRBJ2-7	few	CASSRGAEYEQYF	TGTGCCAGCAGTCGCGGGGCCGAATACGAGCAGTACTTC
.	TRBV18	TRBJ1-5	.	CASSSDTGSNQPQHF	TGTGCCAGCTCGTCGGACACCGGGAGCAATCAGCCCCAGCATTTT
TRBD2	TRBV5-4	TRBJ2-3	.	CASSSIAGHTDTQYF	TGTGCCAGCAGCTCTATAGCGGGGCACACAGATACGCAGTATTTT
.	TRBV13	TRBJ2-3	few	CASSLHRGDQDTDTQYF	TGTGCCAGCAGCTTACATCGCGGGGACCAGGACACAGATACGCAGTATTTT
.	TRBV5-1	TRBJ1-1	once	CASSLGENTEAFF	TGCGCCAGCAGCTTGGGAGAGAACACTGAAGCTTTCTTT
.	TRBV5-6	TRBJ1-2	.	CASSRSYGYTF	TGTGCCAGCAGCCGGAGCTATGGCTACACCTTC
TRBD1	TRBV11-3	TRBJ1-2	.	CASSLSRTGGDYGYTF	TGTGCCAGCAGCTTAAGTCGTACAGGGGGCGACTATGGCTACACCTTC
TRBD2	TRBV9	TRBJ2-2	.	CASSVAGLAGNTGELFF	TGTGCCAGCAGCGTAGCCGGACTAGCGGGGAACACCGGGGAGCTGTTTTTT
.	TRBV11-3	TRBJ2-6	.	CASSLGMWGSSSGANVLTF	TGTGCCAGCAGCTTAGGCATGTGGGGCTCGTCGTCCGGGGCCAACGTCCTGACTTTC
.	TRBV19	TRBJ1-2	few	CASSIQDNYGYTF	TGTGCCAGTAGTATACAGGATAACTATGGCTACACCTTC
.	TRBV9	TRBJ2-5	.	CASSRTGGLGFQETQYF	TGTGCCAGCAGCCGGACCGGCGGGCTGGGGTTTCAAGAGACCCAGTACTTC
TRBD1	TRBV19	TRBJ1-6	.	CASSFDRENSPLHF	TGTGCCAGTAGCTTTGACAGGGAAAATTCACCCCTCCACTTT
TRBD1	TRBV7-7	TRBJ2-1	.	CASSYRGPNEQFF	TGTGCCAGCAGCTACAGGGGGCCAAATGAGCAGTTCTTC
TRBD1	TRBV6-5	TRBJ2-7	.	CASSLVGQESYEQYF	TGTGCCAGCAGTCTCGTGGGACAGGAATCCTACGAGCAGTACTTC
TRBD2	TRBV18	TRBJ2-5	.	CASSLQTSAQETQYF	TGTGCCAGCTCACTACAGACTAGCGCACAAGAGACCCAGTACTTC
.	TRBV27	TRBJ1-2	.	CASSLSARNYGYTF	TGTGCCAGCAGTTTATCGGCCAGGAACTATGGCTACACCTTC
TRBD1	TRBV4-2	TRBJ1-1	.	CASSPPWTGAPEAFF	TGTGCCAGCAGCCCTCCTTGGACAGGGGCTCCTGAAGCTTTCTTT
.	TRBV6-9	TRBJ2-1	.	CASSNGSQVGDEQFF	TGTGCCAGCAGCAATGGATCTCAGGTAGGGGATGAGCAGTTCTTC
.	TRBV7-9	TRBJ1-3	.	CASSWTFLGSGNTIYF	TGTGCCAGCAGCTGGACTTTTTTAGGATCTGGAAACACCATATATTTT
TRBD2	TRBV28	TRBJ2-1	.	CASSFPGTSGSHNEQFF	TGTGCCAGCAGCTTCCCCGGGACTAGCGGGAGCCACAATGAGCAGTTCTTC
.	TRBV4-2	TRBJ1-5	few	CASSQGRDSNQPQHF	TGTGCCAGCAGCCAGGGGCGGGATAGCAATCAGCCCCAGCATTTT
.	TRBV7-3	TRBJ1-1	.	CASSPNSQNTEAFF	TGTGCCAGCAGCCCAAACAGCCAGAACACTGAAGCTTTCTTT
.	TRBV12-5	TRBJ1-5	.	CASGSTVQPQHF	TGTGCTAGTGGTTCGACAGTCCAGCCCCAGCATTTT
.	TRBV19	TRBJ2-3	.	CASSSARDTQYF	TGTGCCAGTAGTTCCGCGAGGGATACGCAGTATTTT
.	TRBV27	TRBJ2-3	once	CASSPPYEEDTQYF	TGTGCCAGCAGTCCCCCGTATGAGGAAGATACGCAGTATTTT
TRBD1	TRBV30	TRBJ2-5	.	CAWGQGKETQYF	TGTGCCTGGGGACAGGGAAAAGAGACCCAGTACTTC
TRBD2	TRBV9	TRBJ2-2	once	CASSVATSGAPGELFF	TGTGCCAGCAGCGTAGCTACTAGCGGGGCTCCCGGGGAGCTGTTTTTT
TRBD1	TRBV6-4	TRBJ1-2	many	CASSDGTGGYGYTF	TGTGCCAGCAGTGACGGGACAGGGGGCTATGGCTACACCTTC
TRBD2	TRBV7-3	TRBJ2-2	.	CASSLRLAGITGELFF	TGCGCCAGCAGCTTAAGACTAGCGGGGATTACCGGGGAGCTGTTTTTT
.	TRBV28	TRBJ2-5	.	CASSRGQLETQYF	TGTGCCAGCAGTCGAGGACAGTTGGAGACCCAGTACTTC
TRBD2	TRBV4-1	TRBJ2-1	.	CASLSNPVLAGGPVDEQFF	TGCGCCAGCCTCTCAAACCCCGTATTAGCGGGAGGGCCGGTGGATGAGCAGTTCTTC
.	TRBV7-9	TRBJ1-4	.	CASSRGQGINEKLFF	TGTGCCAGCAGCCGAGGTCAGGGGATCAATGAAAAACTGTTTTTT
.	TRBV19	TRBJ2-3	.	CASSFYKGGFGTDTQYF	TGTGCCAGTAGTTTCTATAAGGGGGGGTTCGGCACAGATACGCAGTATTTT
.	TRBV7-9	TRBJ2-2	.	CASSLSELAGELFF	TGTGCCAGCAGCTTAAGCGAGTTGGCCGGGGAGCTGTTTTTT